A selection of T cell receptor beta chains follows, all from one sample in a study of T cell changes during pregnancy in multiple sclerosis. Profiled with immunoSEQ multiplex PCR; TCRdb holds only in-frame clones, not every one. The sample has 93,000 or so clones, more than 85% seen once. Source: peripheral blood, taken before pregnancy. These receptors were collected from a female donor with multiple sclerosis, enrolled in a pregnancy study. CDR3s include the opening cysteine and the closing phenylalanine or tryptophan. Each record gives: clone size, J gene, V gene, D gene, CDR3 DNA, CDR3 protein. The D gene is left open where the match is weak. Clone size appears in some rows only: once, few, many, or a class for an expanded clone.

size: .
J: TRBJ2-1
V: TRBV9
D: TRBD1
DNA: TGTGCCAGCAGCCAGACAGGGGAGTCCTACAATGAGCAGTTCTTC
CDR3: CASSQTGESYNEQFF

size: .
J: TRBJ1-4
V: TRBV6-5
D: .
DNA: TGTGCCAGCAGTTACTCGTGGGCATATGAAAAACTGTTTTTT
CDR3: CASSYSWAYEKLFF

size: .
J: TRBJ2-2
V: TRBV7-7
D: TRBD1
DNA: TGTGCCAGCAGCTTAGTTCCGGGACAGGGGAGCACCGGGGAGCTGTTTTTT
CDR3: CASSLVPGQGSTGELFF

size: few
J: TRBJ1-2
V: TRBV12-5
D: .
DNA: TGTGCTAGTGGAACAGTTTATGGCTACACCTTC
CDR3: CASGTVYGYTF

size: .
J: TRBJ1-1
V: TRBV18
D: TRBD1
DNA: TGTGCCAGCTCACTGGACAGGGAAGCTTTCTTT
CDR3: CASSLDREAFF

size: .
J: TRBJ1-1
V: TRBV5-8
D: .
DNA: TGTGCCAGCAGCTTCGGTTGGGCAGGGCAAGGGGGCACTGAAGCTTTCTTT
CDR3: CASSFGWAGQGGTEAFF

size: .
J: TRBJ2-1
V: TRBV6-1
D: .
DNA: TGTGCCAGCAGTGAAGCTATCGGGGTTGAGCAGTTCTTC
CDR3: CASSEAIGVEQFF

size: .
J: TRBJ2-3
V: TRBV27
D: .
DNA: TGTGCCAGCTCCAGGGGCAGACCTCCCACAGATACGCAGTATTTT
CDR3: CASSRGRPPTDTQYF

size: .
J: TRBJ1-2
V: TRBV6-1
D: .
DNA: TGTGCCAGCAGTGAAGCGGGGCGGCAATATGGCTACACCTTC
CDR3: CASSEAGRQYGYTF

size: .
J: TRBJ2-7
V: TRBV18
D: TRBD1
DNA: TGTGCCAGCTCACCCAGGTATCCAGGACAGGGAAATTCCTACGAGCAGTACTTC
CDR3: CASSPRYPGQGNSYEQYF

size: .
J: TRBJ2-7
V: TRBV27
D: TRBD2
DNA: TGTGCCAGCAGTTTATCTATGGGACTACGCCCCTACGAGCAGTACTTC
CDR3: CASSLSMGLRPYEQYF

size: .
J: TRBJ2-7
V: TRBV4-2
D: TRBD1
DNA: TGTGCCAGCAGCCTCACAGGGGACTCCTACGAGCAGTACTTC
CDR3: CASSLTGDSYEQYF

size: .
J: TRBJ1-4
V: TRBV29-1
D: TRBD1
DNA: TGCAGTGCTGACAGGGACGAAAAACTGTTTTTT
CDR3: CSADRDEKLFF

size: .
J: TRBJ2-7
V: TRBV5-4
D: TRBD1
DNA: TGTGCCAGCAGTCCGAGGGCGGGACAGGGGGCAACCTACGAGCAGTACTTC
CDR3: CASSPRAGQGATYEQYF

size: .
J: TRBJ2-2
V: TRBV7-3
D: TRBD1
DNA: TGTGCCAGCAGCATGGAACCGGGACAGGGGAACACCGGGGAGCTGTTTTTT
CDR3: CASSMEPGQGNTGELFF

size: once
J: TRBJ1-5
V: TRBV7-2
D: TRBD1
DNA: TGTGCCAGCAGCTTAGATGGACAGGGTGGTAGCAATCAGCCCCAGCATTTT
CDR3: CASSLDGQGGSNQPQHF

size: .
J: TRBJ1-5
V: TRBV6-6
D: .
DNA: TGTGCCAGCAGTTACCAGGGGAATAGCAATCAGCCCCAGCATTTT
CDR3: CASSYQGNSNQPQHF

size: .
J: TRBJ1-2
V: TRBV29-1
D: TRBD1
DNA: TGCAGCGCCCCATGGGGCAGGGGGCGGAATGGCTACACCTTC
CDR3: CSAPWGRGRNGYTF

size: .
J: TRBJ2-2
V: TRBV28
D: TRBD1
DNA: TGTGCCAGCAGTTCCTTGACAGGGCCCAACACCGGGGAGCTGTTTTTT
CDR3: CASSSLTGPNTGELFF

size: once
J: TRBJ2-7
V: TRBV19
D: .
DNA: TGTGCCAGTAGTTACAGGGGGGGCGAGCAGTACTTC
CDR3: CASSYRGGEQYF

size: .
J: TRBJ2-7
V: TRBV2
D: TRBD2
DNA: TGTGCCAGCATCATCCTAAATAGCGGGAGAACCTACGAGCAGTACTTC
CDR3: CASIILNSGRTYEQYF

size: .
J: TRBJ1-5
V: TRBV7-8
D: .
DNA: TGTGCCAGCAGCTTAGGCTGGGCCGACAATCAGCCCCAGCATTTT
CDR3: CASSLGWADNQPQHF

size: .
J: TRBJ2-1
V: TRBV2
D: TRBD1
DNA: TGTGCCACTATTCGACAGGGCAGAGAGCAGTTCTTC
CDR3: CATIRQGREQFF

size: .
J: TRBJ2-2
V: TRBV2
D: TRBD2
DNA: TGTGCCAGCAGTGAGCCAGGACTAGCGGGAGGCGGGGAGCTGTTTTTT
CDR3: CASSEPGLAGGGELFF

size: .
J: TRBJ1-6
V: TRBV10-3
D: TRBD1
DNA: TGTGCCATCAGCCCCGGACAGGGAAATTCACCCCTCCACTTT
CDR3: CAISPGQGNSPLHF

size: .
J: TRBJ1-5
V: TRBV7-9
D: .
DNA: TGTGCCAGCAGCTTAGGGGGACAAGATCAGCCCCAGCATTTT
CDR3: CASSLGGQDQPQHF

size: .
J: TRBJ1-5
V: TRBV2
D: .
DNA: TGTGCCAGCAGTGACGAGGACAGTCCCAATCAGCCCCAGCATTTT
CDR3: CASSDEDSPNQPQHF

size: .
J: TRBJ1-2
V: TRBV2
D: .
DNA: TGTGCCAGCAGTCCCAGGGTCGGCTATGGCTACACCTTC
CDR3: CASSPRVGYGYTF